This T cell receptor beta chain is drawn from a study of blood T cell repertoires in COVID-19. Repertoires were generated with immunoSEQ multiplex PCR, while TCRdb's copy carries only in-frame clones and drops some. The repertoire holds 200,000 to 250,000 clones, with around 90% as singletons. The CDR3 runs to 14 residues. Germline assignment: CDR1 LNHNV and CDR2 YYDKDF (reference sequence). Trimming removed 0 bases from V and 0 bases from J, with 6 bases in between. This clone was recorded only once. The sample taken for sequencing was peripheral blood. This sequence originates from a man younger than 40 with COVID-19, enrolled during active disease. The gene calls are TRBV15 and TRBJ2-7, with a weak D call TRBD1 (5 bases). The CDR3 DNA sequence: TGTGCCACCAGCAGAGAAGGGGTCTCCTACGAGCAGTACTTC. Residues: CATSREGVSYEQYF.